The T cell receptor beta chain described here comes from a study of Ad26.COV2.S vaccination and SARS-CoV-2 variants. About the study: Intramuscularly, Ad26.COV2.S was given either once or twice, 56 days apart.

Treatment in this sample: around 19 received Ad26.COV2.S at low or high dose, single or two shots; five or six received placebo; per-sample allocation not given. Samples were taken on day 63 after the first vaccine or placebo injection. Germline values: CDR1 LGHNA, CDR2 YSLEER. The V and J ends lost 0 bases and 0 bases respectively, with 12 bases between them. The CDR3 consists of 17 residues. Sequencing was performed with immunoSEQ multiplex PCR; in TCRdb, only in-frame clones are kept and a portion is missing. The sample lists about 280,000 clones, 80% to 90% occurring once. The rearrangement links TRBV4-3 to TRBJ2-4; D gene uncertain. The TCR sequence derives from a person aged 18-60 years who received the Ad26.COV2.S COVID-19 vaccine or a placebo. Source: peripheral blood, taken in a trial of Ad26.COV2.S vaccine versus placebo. CDR3 sequence: CASSQDLASLAKNIQYF. The CDR3, as DNA: TGCGCCAGCAGCCAAGATCTTGCCAGCCTAGCCAAAAACATTCAGTACTTC.